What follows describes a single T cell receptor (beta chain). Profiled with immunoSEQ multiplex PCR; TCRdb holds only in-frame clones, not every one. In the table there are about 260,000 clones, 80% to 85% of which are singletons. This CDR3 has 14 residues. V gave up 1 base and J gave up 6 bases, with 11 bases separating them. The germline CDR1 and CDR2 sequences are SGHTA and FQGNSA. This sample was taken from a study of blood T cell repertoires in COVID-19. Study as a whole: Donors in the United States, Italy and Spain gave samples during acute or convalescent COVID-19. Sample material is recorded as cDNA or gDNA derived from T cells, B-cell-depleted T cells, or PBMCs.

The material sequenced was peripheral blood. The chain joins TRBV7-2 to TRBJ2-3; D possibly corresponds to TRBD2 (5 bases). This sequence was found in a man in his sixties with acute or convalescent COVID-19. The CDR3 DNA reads TGTGCCAGCAGCTTAGGGCTAGCACCCGATACGCAGTATTTT. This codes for CASSLGLAPDTQYF. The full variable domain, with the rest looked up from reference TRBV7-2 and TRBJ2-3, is GAGVSQSPSNKVTEKGKDVELRCDPISGHTALYWYRQSLGQGLEFLIYFQGNSAPDKSGLPSDRFSAERTGGSVSTLTIQRTQQEDSAVYLCASSLGLAPDTQYFGPGTRLTVL.